The sequence of this T cell receptor beta chain was determined in a study of persistence of HIV-infected CD4 T cells. Study at large: Isolated cells were CMV- and HIV-1 Gag-responding CD4+ T cells. Findings and caveats of the study: TCRbeta richness was lower in CMV- and Gag-responding cells than in anti-CD3/anti-CD28-responding cells. Proviral oligoclonality tracked with TCR oligoclonality within the same sorted cells.

The immunoSEQ assay was version 4, run in survey mode. Libraries were prepared by immunoSEQ multiplex PCR; TCRdb keeps only in-frame clonotypes and omits some of them. Of over 60,000 clones listed, about 69% are singletons. The stimulus was an HIV-1 Gag 15-mer peptide pool, 0.85 to 1 ug/peptide/mL. CD40L/CD69 double-negative CD45RO-high memory CD4+ T cells were collected. A roughly 20-hour stimulation of CD8-depleted PBMCs used anti-CD28/CD49d costimulation, CD40-blocking antibody and enfuvirtide. Comment on this clone: Its antigen remains unidentified.

The receptor was isolated from an adult man with HIV who was CMV-seropositive. This sample comprised CD4+ T cells sorted from PBMCs after roughly 17-hour stimulation, obtained from a patient who received antiretroviral therapy.

CDR3 bases: TGTGCCAGCAGTGATTATGGACACGGGGGGACTGAAGCTTTCTTT. It codes for CASSDYGHGGTEAFF. V is TRBV6-1 and J is TRBJ1-1, with a weak D call TRBD1 (5 bases). The CDR3 is 15 residues long. Germline-derived CDR1 and CDR2 are MNHNS and SASEGT. V was trimmed by 3 bases and J by 5 bases, leaving 16 bases between them.